This T cell receptor (beta chain) emerged from a study of cytomegalovirus exposure and HLA in healthy donors. The donors were in the approximately 120-subject validation cohort; that cohort was separate from the roughly 700-subject first cohort. This CDR3 contains 15 residues. Germline V gives CDR1 MNHEY, CDR2 SVGAGI. V lost 8 bases and J lost 0; bases outside the gene matches: 7. Measured with immunoSEQ multiplex PCR; TCRdb has only the in-frame clones, and not every one. The repertoire holds 250,000 to 400,000 clones, with nearly 90% as singletons. Material: PBMCs. This receptor was taken from a man in his thirties or forties in good health and CMV-seronegative. The chain employs TRBV6-5 and TRBJ2-3; 8 bases map to TRBD2. The CDR3 DNA sequence: TGTGCCAGCGCCCGTAGCGGGGTTAGCACAGATACGCAGTATTTT. As protein: CASARSGVSTDTQYF.